The subject of this entry is one T cell receptor (beta chain). This CDR3 has 13 amino acids. CDR1 and CDR2 (germline): SNHLY, FYNNEI. V shed 4 bases, J shed 7 bases, and the junction held 1 base outside the gene matches. This record comes from a study of blood T cell repertoires in COVID-19. Study as a whole: The study drew acute and convalescent COVID-19 samples from the United States, Italy and Spain. T cells, B-cell-depleted T cells, or PBMCs provided the cDNA or gDNA that served as material.

How the authors handled the data: The assay estimated nucleated cells by amplifying reference gene primers. Repertoires were generated with immunoSEQ multiplex PCR, while TCRdb's copy carries only in-frame clones and drops some. Clone size and the V and J calls come from that table; the DNA yielded D and trimming. The top ten hold approximately 0.89% of the sample, which has around 240,000 clones, about 85% seen once. The TCR originated in a man aged 35 to 55 with acute or convalescent COVID-19. Material for sequencing was peripheral blood. The chain has TRBV2 and TRBJ1-6; 7 nucleotides line up with TRBD1. In DNA, the CDR3 is TGTGCCAGCAGTGTGGGACAGAATTCACCCCTCCACTTT. It is translated as CASSVGQNSPLHF.